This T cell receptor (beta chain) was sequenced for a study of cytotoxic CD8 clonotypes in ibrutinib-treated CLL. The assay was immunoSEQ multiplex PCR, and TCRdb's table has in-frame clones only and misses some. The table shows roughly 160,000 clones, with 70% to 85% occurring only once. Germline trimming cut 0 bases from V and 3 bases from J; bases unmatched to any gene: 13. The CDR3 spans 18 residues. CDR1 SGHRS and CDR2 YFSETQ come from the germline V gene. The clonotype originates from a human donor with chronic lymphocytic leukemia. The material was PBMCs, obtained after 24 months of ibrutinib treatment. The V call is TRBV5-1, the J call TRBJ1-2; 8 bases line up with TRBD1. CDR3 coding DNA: TGCGCCAGCAGCTTGGAGATGCTTTACAGGGGGACAGACTATGGCTACACCTTC. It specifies CASSLEMLYRGTDYGYTF.